This T cell receptor (beta chain) derives from a study of T cells after yellow fever vaccination. After removal of 8 bases from V and 0 bases from J, the junction contained 8 bases not matched to a gene. CDR1 is LNHDA, CDR2 SQIVND, per germline (reference sequence). CDR3 length: 16 amino acids. One entry per CDR3 protein, called by TCRdb with MiXCR from the 5' RACE reads. The profile covers more than 200,000 distinct CDR3 sequences, with about 3.5% appearing a single time and around 19% taken by the ten largest. Study-level findings and limits: It was a weaker secondary response, yet one that peaked faster, at day 5 versus 15. It was a small share of clonotypes that appeared in both CD4 and CD8 compartments.

This clonotype was seen ten or more times. Its antigen is currently unknown. The chain carries TRBV19 and TRBJ2-4, with 9 positions matching TRBD1. The clonotype originates from a man aged 18 to 29 who received the YFV17D yellow fever vaccine. The material was PBMCs, obtained 15 days after the yellow fever booster vaccination. As DNA, the CDR3 is TGTGCCAGTGGGATTCCGGGACAGGGAGCCAAAAACATTCAGTACTTC. The encoded protein is CASGIPGQGAKNIQYF.